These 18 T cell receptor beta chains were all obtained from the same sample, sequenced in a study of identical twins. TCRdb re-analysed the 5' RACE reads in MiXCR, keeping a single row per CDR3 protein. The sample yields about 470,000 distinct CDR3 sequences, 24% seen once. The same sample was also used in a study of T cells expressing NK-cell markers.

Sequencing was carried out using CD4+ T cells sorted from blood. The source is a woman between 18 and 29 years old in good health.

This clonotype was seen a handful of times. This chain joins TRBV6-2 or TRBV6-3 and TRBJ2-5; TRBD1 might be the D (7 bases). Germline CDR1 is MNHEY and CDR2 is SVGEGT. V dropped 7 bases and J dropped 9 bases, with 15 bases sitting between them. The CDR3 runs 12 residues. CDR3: CASIGGGSAQYF. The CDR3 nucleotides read TGTGCCAGCATCGGAGGGGGCTCGGCCCAGTACTTC.

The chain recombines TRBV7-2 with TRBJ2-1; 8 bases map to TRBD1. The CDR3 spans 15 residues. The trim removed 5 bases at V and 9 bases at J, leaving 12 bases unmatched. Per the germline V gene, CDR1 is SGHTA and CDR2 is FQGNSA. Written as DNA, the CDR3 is TGTGCCAGCAGCCGCACACAGGGGGTAGTAGGTGAGCAGTTCTTC. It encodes CASSRTQGVVGEQFF.

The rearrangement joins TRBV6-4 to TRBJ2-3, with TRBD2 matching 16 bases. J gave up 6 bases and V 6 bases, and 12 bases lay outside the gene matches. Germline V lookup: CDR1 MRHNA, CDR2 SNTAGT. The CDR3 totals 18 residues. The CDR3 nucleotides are TGTGCCAGCAGCCGCGATCCGGGACTAGCGGGGGGGCCGGATACGCAGTATTTT. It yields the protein CASSRDPGLAGGPDTQYF.

The CDR3, as DNA: TGTGCCAGCAGTGGGAGGGGAGCGGGGGGCACAGATACGCAGTATTTT. This gives the protein CASSGRGAGGTDTQYF. The chain has TRBV27 and TRBJ2-3, with 8 bases lining up with TRBD2. Trimming at V came to 5 bases and at J to 1 base, leaving 8 bases not matched to a gene. The CDR3 length is 16 residues. The V gene's germline CDR1 is MNHEY and CDR2 SMNVEV (reference sequence).

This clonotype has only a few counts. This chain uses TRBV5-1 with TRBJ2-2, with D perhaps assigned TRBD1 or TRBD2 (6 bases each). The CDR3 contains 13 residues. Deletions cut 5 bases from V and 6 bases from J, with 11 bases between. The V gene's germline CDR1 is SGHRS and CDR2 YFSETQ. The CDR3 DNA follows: TGCGCCAGCAGTTTCGGGGGCCCCGGGGAGCTGTTTTTT. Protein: CASSFGGPGELFF.

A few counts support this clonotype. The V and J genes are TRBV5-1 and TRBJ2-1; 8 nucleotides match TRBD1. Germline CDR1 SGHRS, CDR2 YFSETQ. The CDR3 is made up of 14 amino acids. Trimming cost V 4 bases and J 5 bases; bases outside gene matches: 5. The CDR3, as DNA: TGCGCCAGCAGCGCTGGGACAGGTAACAATGAGCAGTTCTTC. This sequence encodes CASSAGTGNNEQFF.

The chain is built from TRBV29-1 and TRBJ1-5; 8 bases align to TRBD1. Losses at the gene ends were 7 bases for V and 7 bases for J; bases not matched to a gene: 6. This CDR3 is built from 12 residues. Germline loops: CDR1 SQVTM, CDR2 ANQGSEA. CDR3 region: CSAGQGDQPQHF. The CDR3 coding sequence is TGCAGCGCAGGACAGGGTGACCAGCCCCAGCATTTT. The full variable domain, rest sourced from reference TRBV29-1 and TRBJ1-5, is SAVISQKPSRDICQRGTSLTIQCQVDSQVTMMFWYRQQPGQSLTLIATANQGSEATYESGFVIDKFPISRPNLTFSTLTVSNMSPEDSSIYLCSAGQGDQPQHFGDGTRLSIL.

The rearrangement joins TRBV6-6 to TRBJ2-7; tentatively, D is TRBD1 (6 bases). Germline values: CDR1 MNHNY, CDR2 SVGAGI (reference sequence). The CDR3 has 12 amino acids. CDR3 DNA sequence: TGTGTTACCCGGGACACAGCCTACGAGCAGTACTTC. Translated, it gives CVTRDTAYEQYF.

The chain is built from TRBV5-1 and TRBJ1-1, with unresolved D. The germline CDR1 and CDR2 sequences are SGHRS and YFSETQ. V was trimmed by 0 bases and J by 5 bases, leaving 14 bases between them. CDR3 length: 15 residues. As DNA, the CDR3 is TGCGCCAGCAGCTTGGCCGCAACAGCAATAACTGAAGCTTTCTTT. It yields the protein CASSLAATAITEAFF.

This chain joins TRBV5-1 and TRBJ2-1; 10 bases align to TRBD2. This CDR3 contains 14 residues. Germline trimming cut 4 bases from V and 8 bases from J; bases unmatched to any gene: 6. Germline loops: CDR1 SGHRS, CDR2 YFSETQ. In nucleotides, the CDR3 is TGCGCCAGCAGCCAACCCACTAGCGGGGATGAGCAGTTCTTC. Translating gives CASSQPTSGDEQFF. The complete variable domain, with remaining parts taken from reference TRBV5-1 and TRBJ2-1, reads KAGVTQTPRYLIKTRGQQVTLSCSPISGHRSVSWYQQTPGQGLQFLFEYFSETQRNKGNFPGRFSGRQFSNSRSEMNVSTLELGDSALYLCASSQPTSGDEQFFGPGTRLTVL.

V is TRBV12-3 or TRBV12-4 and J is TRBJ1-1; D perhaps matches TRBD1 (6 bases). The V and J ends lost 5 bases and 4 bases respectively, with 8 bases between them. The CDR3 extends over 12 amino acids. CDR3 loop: CASSDRFTEAFF. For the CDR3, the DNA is TGTGCCAGCAGTGACAGGTTCACTGAAGCTTTCTTT.

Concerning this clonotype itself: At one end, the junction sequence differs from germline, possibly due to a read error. The DNA of the CDR3 is TGTGCCAGCAGTTACGCGACTAGCGGGCAAGAGGCCCAGTACTTC. Translating it yields CASSYATSGQEAQYF. J is TRBJ2-5 and V is TRBV6-2 or TRBV6-3; 10 bases map to TRBD2. The germline V gene encodes CDR1 MNHEY and CDR2 SVGEGT. The CDR3 is 15 residues long.

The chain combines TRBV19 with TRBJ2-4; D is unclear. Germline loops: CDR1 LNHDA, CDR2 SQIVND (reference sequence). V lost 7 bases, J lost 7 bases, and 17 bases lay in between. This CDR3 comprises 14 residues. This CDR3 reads CASTPAGKQNIQYF. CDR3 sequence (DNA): TGTGCCAGTACCCCGGCTGGAAAACAGAACATTCAGTACTTC.

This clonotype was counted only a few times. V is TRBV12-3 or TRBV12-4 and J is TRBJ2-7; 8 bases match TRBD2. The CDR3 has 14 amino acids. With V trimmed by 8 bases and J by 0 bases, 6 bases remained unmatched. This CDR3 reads CASGSAGGSYEQYF. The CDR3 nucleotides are TGTGCCAGCGGGAGCGCGGGGGGCTCCTACGAGCAGTACTTC.

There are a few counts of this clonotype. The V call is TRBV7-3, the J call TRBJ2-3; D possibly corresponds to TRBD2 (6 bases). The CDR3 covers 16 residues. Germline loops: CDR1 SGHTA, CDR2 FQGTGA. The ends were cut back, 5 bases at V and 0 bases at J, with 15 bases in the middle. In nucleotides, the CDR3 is TGTGCCAGCAGCCCAAAGACTAGAACAAGCACAGATACGCAGTATTTT. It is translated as CASSPKTRTSTDTQYF. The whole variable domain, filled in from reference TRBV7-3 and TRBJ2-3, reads GAGVSQTPSNKVTEKGKYVELRCDPISGHTALYWYRQSLGQGPEFLIYFQGTGAADDSGLPNDRFFAVRPEGSVSTLKIQRTERGDSAVYLCASSPKTRTSTDTQYFGPGTRLTVL.

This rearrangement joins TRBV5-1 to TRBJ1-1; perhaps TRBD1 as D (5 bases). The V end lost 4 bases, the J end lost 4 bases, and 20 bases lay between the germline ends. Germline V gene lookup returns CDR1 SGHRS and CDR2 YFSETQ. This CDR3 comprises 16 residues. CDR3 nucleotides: TGCGCCAGCAGCCCAGGACAATACCTCCGGGTCACTGAAGCTTTCTTT. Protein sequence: CASSPGQYLRVTEAFF. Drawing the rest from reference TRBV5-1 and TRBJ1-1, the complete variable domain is KAGVTQTPRYLIKTRGQQVTLSCSPISGHRSVSWYQQTPGQGLQFLFEYFSETQRNKGNFPGRFSGRQFSNSRSEMNVSTLELGDSALYLCASSPGQYLRVTEAFFGQGTRLTVV.

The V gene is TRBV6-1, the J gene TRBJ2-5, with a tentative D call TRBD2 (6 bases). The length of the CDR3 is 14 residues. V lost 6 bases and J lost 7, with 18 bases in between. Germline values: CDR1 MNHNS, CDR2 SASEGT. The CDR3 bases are TGTGCCAGCAGGTCCGGGACTCGGATCGGGACCCAGTACTTC. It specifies CASRSGTRIGTQYF.

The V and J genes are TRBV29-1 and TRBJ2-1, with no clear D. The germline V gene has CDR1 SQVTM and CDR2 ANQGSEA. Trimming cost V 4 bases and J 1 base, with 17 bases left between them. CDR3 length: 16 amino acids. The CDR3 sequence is CSVVSSTVLSYNEQFF. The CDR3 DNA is TGCAGCGTTGTCAGTTCAACGGTCCTGTCCTACAATGAGCAGTTCTTC.